A single T cell receptor (beta chain) is shown here with its context. Its target is not known. This sample stems from a study of cytomegalovirus exposure and HLA in healthy donors. Study results and limitations: Later analysis identified a missense DCLRE1C variant that was linked to TCR beta V- and J-gene trimming. Sequencing had likely introduced a cluster of highly shared sequence variants as an artifact.

The PCR ran on 60 Vbeta and 13 Jbeta primers. Data came from immunoSEQ multiplex PCR; TCRdb stores just in-frame clones and leaves some out. The repertoire holds roughly 100,000 clones, with around 10% as singletons. Per the germline V gene, CDR1 is MNHEY and CDR2 is SVGAGI. J was trimmed by 7 bases and V by 6 bases; bases with no gene match: 6. The CDR3 covers 15 residues. Healthy bone marrow donors formed the donor group. The specimen was PBMCs. The receptor was derived from a man aged 40-55 years in good health and CMV-seropositive. The chain carries TRBV6-5 and TRBJ2-1; 13 nucleotides agree with TRBD2. In DNA form, the CDR3 reads TGTGCCAGCAGCTCTGGACTAGCGGGAGATAATGAGCAGTTCTTC. Translating it yields CASSSGLAGDNEQFF.